This TCR beta chain was retrieved from a study of T-cell memory formation after mild COVID-19. Study summary: In these data, TCR clusters were largely donor specific.

The CDR3 sequence is 13 residues long. Per the germline V gene, CDR1 is SEHNR and CDR2 is FQNEAQ (reference sequence). Between the trimmed V and J ends, which lost 1 base and 7 bases, there was a span of 5 bases. Regarding this clonotype: Its antigen is still unknown.

Study results and caveats: Several responding clones turned up in pre-infection memory, indicating that cross-reactive memory may have taken part. There was no confirmation that second-wave clones peaking on day 37 were SARS-CoV-2 specific. Contracting clones from day 15 to 85 had balanced CD4/CD8; later expanders favoured CD4+.

MiXCR, run by TCRdb on the 5' RACE reads, gives a single entry per CDR3 protein. The table shows 200,000 to 250,000 distinct CDR3 sequences, with just over 9.5% occurring only once. This chain uses TRBV7-9 with TRBJ1-6, with unresolved D. The specimen sequenced was PBMCs or a T cell subset sorted from them (not recorded which). The TCR comes from a man aged 18 to 29 who had mild COVID-19 (a few samples of this study predate the infection). Cell type and time point are not known. The chain's CDR3 is CASSLDWNSPLHF. CDR3 in DNA: TGTGCCAGCAGCTTAGATTGGAATTCACCCCTCCACTTT.